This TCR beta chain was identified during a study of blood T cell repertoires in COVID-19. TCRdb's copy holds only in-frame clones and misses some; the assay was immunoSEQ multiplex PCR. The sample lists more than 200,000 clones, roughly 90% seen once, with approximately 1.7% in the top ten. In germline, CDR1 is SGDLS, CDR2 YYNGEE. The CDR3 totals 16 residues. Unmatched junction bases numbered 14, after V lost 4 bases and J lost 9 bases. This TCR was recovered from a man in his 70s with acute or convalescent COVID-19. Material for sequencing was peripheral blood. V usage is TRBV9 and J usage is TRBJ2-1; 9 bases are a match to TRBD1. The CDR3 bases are TGTGCCAGCAGCCCCCACGCCGGACAGGGGTCGGGTGAGCAGTTCTTC. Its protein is CASSPHAGQGSGEQFF.